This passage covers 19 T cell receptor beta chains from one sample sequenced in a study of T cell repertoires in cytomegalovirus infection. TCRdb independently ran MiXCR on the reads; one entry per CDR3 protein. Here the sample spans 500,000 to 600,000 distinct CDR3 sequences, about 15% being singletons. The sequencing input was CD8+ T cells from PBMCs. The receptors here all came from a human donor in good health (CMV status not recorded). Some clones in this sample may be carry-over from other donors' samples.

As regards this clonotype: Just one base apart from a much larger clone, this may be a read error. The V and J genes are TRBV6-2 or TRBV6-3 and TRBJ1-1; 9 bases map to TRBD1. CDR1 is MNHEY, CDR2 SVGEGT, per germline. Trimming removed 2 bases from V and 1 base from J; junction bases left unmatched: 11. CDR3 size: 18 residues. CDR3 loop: CASSYPDRGYWENTEAFF. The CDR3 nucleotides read TGTGCCAGCAGTTACCCAGACAGGGGGTATTGGGAGAACACTGAAGCTTTCTTT.

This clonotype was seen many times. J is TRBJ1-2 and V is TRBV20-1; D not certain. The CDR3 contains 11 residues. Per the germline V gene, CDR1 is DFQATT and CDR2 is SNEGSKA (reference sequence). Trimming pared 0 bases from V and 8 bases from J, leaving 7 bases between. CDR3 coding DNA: TGCAGTGCTAGAGATCGAAGGGGCTACACCTTC. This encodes CSARDRRGYTF.

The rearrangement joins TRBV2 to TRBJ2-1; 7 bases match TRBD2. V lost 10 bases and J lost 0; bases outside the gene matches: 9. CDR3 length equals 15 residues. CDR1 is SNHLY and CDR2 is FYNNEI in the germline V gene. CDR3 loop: CANEGRGSSYNEQFF. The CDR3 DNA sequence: TGTGCCAACGAGGGGCGGGGGAGCTCCTACAATGAGCAGTTCTTC.

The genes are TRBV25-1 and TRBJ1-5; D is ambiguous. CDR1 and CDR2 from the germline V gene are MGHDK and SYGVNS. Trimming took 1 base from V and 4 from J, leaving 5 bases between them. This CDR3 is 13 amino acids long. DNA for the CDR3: TGTGCCAGCAGTGAATCCTGGAATCAGCCCCAGCATTTT. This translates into CASSESWNQPQHF.

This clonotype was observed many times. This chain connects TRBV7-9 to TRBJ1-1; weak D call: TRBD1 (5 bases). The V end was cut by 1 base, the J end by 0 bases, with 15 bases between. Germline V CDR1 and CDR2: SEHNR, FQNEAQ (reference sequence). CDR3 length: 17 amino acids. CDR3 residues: CASSLDGSGPLNTEAFF. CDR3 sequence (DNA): TGTGCCAGCAGCTTAGATGGGTCGGGGCCCTTGAACACTGAAGCTTTCTTT.

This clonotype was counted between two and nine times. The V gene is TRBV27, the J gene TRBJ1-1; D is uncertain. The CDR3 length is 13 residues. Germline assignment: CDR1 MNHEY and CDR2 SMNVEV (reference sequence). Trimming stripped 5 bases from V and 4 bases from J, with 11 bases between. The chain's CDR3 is CASSPGSSTEAFF. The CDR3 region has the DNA TGTGCCAGCAGTCCGGGGTCGAGCACTGAAGCTTTCTTT.

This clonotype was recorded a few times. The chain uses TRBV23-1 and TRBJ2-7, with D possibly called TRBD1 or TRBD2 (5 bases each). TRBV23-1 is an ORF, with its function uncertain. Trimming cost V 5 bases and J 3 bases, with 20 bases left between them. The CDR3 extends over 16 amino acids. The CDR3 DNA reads TGCGCCAGCAGTTGGTTTTTGGGGACGACGGACTACGAGCAGTACTTC. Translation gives CASSWFLGTTDYEQYF.

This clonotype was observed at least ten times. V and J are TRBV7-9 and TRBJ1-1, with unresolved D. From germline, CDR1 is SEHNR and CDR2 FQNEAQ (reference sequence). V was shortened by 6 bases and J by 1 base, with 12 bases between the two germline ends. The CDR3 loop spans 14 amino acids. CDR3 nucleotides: TGTGCCAGCAGTCGCGTCGCCGAGAACACTGAAGCTTTCTTT. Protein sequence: CASSRVAENTEAFF. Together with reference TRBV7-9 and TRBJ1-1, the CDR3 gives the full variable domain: DTGVSQNPRHKITKRGQNVTFRCDPISEHNRLYWYRQTLGQGPEFLTYFQNEAQLEKSRLLSDRFSAERPKGSFSTLEIQRTEQGDSAMYLCASSRVAENTEAFFGQGTRLTVV.

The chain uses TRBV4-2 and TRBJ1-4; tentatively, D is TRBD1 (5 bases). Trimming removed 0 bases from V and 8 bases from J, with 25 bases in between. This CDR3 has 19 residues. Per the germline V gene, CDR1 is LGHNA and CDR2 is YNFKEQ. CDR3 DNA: TGTGCCAGCAGCCAAGATAGGGGCAGAGCAGTATTTAATGCGGAAAAACTGTTTTTT. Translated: CASSQDRGRAVFNAEKLFF.

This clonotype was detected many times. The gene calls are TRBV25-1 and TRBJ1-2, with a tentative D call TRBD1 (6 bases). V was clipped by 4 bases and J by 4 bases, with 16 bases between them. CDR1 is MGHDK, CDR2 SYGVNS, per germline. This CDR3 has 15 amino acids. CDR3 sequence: CASSGSPAGAYGYTF. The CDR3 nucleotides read TGTGCCAGCAGTGGATCTCCGGCAGGGGCCTATGGCTACACCTTC.

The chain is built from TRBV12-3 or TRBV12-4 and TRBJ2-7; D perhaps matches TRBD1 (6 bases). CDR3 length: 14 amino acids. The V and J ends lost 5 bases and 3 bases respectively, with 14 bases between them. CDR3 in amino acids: CASSIRGTSYEQYF. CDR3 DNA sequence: TGTGCCAGCAGTATCAGGGGAACCAGCTACGAGCAGTACTTC.

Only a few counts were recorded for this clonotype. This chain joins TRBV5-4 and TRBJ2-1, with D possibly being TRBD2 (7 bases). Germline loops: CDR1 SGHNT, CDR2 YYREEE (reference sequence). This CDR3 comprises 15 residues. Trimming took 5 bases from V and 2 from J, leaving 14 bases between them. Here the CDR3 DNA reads TGTGCCAGCAGTCCGAGCGGGGACACCTACAATGAGCAGTTCTTC. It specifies CASSPSGDTYNEQFF.

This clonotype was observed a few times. CDR3 DNA: TGTGCCAGCATAGCCTGGACAGGGGACAGAGACACTGAAGCTTTCTTT. As protein: CASIAWTGDRDTEAFF. J is TRBJ1-1 and V is TRBV6-1; 9 bases line up with TRBD1. The germline V gene has CDR1 MNHNS and CDR2 SASEGT. The CDR3 runs 16 residues. V lost 7 bases and J lost 3; bases outside the gene matches: 12.

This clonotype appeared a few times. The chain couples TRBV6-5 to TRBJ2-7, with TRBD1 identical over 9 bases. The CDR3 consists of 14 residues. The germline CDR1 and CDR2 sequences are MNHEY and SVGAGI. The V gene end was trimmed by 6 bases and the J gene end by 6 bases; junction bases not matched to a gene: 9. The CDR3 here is CASRLRDRDFEQYF. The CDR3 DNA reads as TGTGCCAGCAGGCTAAGGGACAGGGATTTCGAGCAGTACTTC.

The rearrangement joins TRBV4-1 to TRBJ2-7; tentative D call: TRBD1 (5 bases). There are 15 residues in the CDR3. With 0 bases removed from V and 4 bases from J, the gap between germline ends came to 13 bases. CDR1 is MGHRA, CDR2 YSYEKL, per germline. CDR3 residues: CASSQEGRGWYEQYF. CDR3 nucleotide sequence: TGCGCCAGCAGCCAAGAGGGAAGGGGTTGGTACGAGCAGTACTTC.

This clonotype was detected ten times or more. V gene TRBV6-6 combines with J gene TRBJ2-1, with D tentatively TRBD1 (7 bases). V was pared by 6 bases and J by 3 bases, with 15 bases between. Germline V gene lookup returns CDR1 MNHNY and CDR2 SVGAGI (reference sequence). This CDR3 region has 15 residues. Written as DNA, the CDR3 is TGTGCCAGCAGGGGAGGACAGGCCCGCTACAATGAGCAGTTCTTC. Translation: CASRGGQARYNEQFF.

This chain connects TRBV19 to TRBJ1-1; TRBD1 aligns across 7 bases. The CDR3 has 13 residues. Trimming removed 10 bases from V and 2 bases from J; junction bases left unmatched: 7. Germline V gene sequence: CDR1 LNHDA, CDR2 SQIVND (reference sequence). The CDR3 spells CATWDRFNTEAFF. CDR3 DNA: TGTGCCACCTGGGACAGATTTAACACTGAAGCTTTCTTT.

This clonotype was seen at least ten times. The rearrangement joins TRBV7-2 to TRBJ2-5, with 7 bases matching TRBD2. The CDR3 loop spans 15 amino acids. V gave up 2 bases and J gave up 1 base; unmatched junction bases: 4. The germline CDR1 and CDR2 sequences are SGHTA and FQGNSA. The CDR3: CASSLSAGPQETQYF. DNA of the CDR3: TGTGCCAGCAGCTTATCAGCGGGGCCCCAAGAGACCCAGTACTTC.

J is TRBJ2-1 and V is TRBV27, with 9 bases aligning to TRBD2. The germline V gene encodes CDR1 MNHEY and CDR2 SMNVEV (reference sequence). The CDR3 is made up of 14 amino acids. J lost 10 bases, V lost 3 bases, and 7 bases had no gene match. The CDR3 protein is CASSLSVAGGEQFF. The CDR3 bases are TGTGCCAGCAGTTTGAGTGTGGCGGGGGGGGAGCAGTTCTTC.